The 21 T cell receptor beta chains below were found in one sample sequenced in a study of T cells in Graves' hyperthyroidism and ophthalmopathy. Amplified TCR beta CDR3 regions came from RNA transcripts. The HTBI primer set drove a first-round RT-PCR of the TCR CDR3. TCRdb analysed the multiplex PCR reads with MiXCR anew, one entry per CDR3 protein. The sample holds approximately 400,000 distinct CDR3 sequences, under 20% seen once. The material sequenced was blood. These receptors originate from a man between 18 and 35 years old with Graves' ophthalmopathy.

This clonotype has a count of ten or more. The chain recombines TRBV2 with TRBJ1-3; D ambiguous. Germline loops: CDR1 SNHLY, CDR2 FYNNEI. V gave up 3 bases and J gave up 0 bases, with 9 bases separating them. This CDR3 comprises 15 residues. The CDR3 sequence is CASSDATSSGNTIYF. CDR3 bases: TGTGCCAGCAGTGATGCCACTTCCTCTGGAAACACCATATATTTT. The full variable domain, its missing parts supplied by reference TRBV2 and TRBJ1-3, is EPEVTQTPSHQVTQMGQEVILRCVPISNHLYFYWYRQILGQKVEFLVSFYNNEISEKSEIFDDQFSVERPDGSNFTLKIRSTKLEDSAMYFCASSDATSSGNTIYFGEGSWLTVV.

This clonotype was found many times. V gene TRBV20-1 combines with J gene TRBJ2-5; D is uncertain. Per the germline V gene, CDR1 is DFQATT and CDR2 is SNEGSKA (reference sequence). The CDR3 consists of 12 residues. Trimming pared 2 bases from V and 2 bases from J, leaving 6 bases between. CDR3 region: CSARTTQETQYF. The CDR3 DNA reads TGCAGTGCTAGAACTACTCAAGAGACCCAGTACTTC.

The chain recombines TRBV18 with TRBJ1-3, with TRBD1 identical over 7 bases. The germline CDR1 and CDR2 sequences are KGHSH and LQKENI. V lost 2 bases, J lost 10 bases, and 2 bases stayed unmatched. The CDR3 sequence is 12 residues long. The CDR3 sequence is CASSPDRATIYF. The DNA for the CDR3 is TGTGCCAGCTCACCAGACAGGGCAACCATATATTTT.

Many counts were recorded for this clonotype. This chain uses TRBV11-2 with TRBJ2-5; possible D gene TRBD2, 6 bases. With 1 base removed from V and 10 bases from J, the gap between germline ends came to 16 bases. The CDR3 runs to 14 residues. CDR1 is SGHAT, CDR2 FQNNGV, per germline. For the CDR3, the DNA is TGTGCCAGCAGCTTAGGAGGACGGGACTTGGGCCAGTACTTC. Its translation is CASSLGGRDLGQYF.

The chain joins TRBV13 to TRBJ1-2, with D unclear. Germline lookup yields CDR1 PRHDT and CDR2 FYEKMQ (reference sequence). V dropped 0 bases and J dropped 8 bases, with 10 bases sitting between them. The CDR3 loop spans 13 amino acids. In nucleotides, the CDR3 is TGTGCCAGCAGCTTAGGGGGGATCGGCGGCTACACCTTC. Translation gives CASSLGGIGGYTF.

The V call is TRBV28, the J call TRBJ2-7, with D perhaps TRBD1 (6 bases). The CDR3 is 15 amino acids. The V gene lost 4 bases and the J gene lost 5 bases, with 18 bases spanning the gap. Germline CDR1 MDHEN, CDR2 SYDVKM. The CDR3 DNA reads TGTGCCAGCAGTTCGATCGTACAGGGTGAACACGAGCAGTACTTC. Translated: CASSSIVQGEHEQYF.

This clonotype has at least ten counts. The CDR3 coding sequence is TGCAGTGCTAGCCCCGGCGATCAGCCCCAGCATTTT. It codes for CSASPGDQPQHF. The gene calls are TRBV20-1 and TRBJ1-5; D is ambiguous. CDR1 and CDR2 (germline): DFQATT, SNEGSKA (reference sequence). This CDR3 comprises 12 residues. With 3 bases removed from V and 5 bases from J, the gap between germline ends came to 8 bases.

V and J are TRBV2 and TRBJ2-7; D uncertain. The CDR3 contains 13 residues. The germline V gene encodes CDR1 SNHLY and CDR2 FYNNEI. V lost 9 bases and J lost 0, with 12 bases in between. The CDR3 reads CARRPGGSYEQYF. The CDR3 DNA sequence: TGTGCCAGACGACCGGGCGGCTCCTACGAGCAGTACTTC.

This clonotype showed up just a few times. The V and J genes are TRBV27 and TRBJ2-7; 9 bases line up with TRBD2. Germline CDR1 MNHEY, CDR2 SMNVEV (reference sequence). J lost 0 bases, V lost 1 base, and 1 base had no gene match. The CDR3 loop spans 15 amino acids. The CDR3 loop is CASSLYSGSSYEQYF. DNA for the CDR3: TGTGCCAGCAGTTTATATAGCGGGAGCTCCTACGAGCAGTACTTC.

This clonotype was counted a few times. The chain joins TRBV11-2 to TRBJ2-2; 8 bases line up with TRBD1. After removal of 4 bases from V and 4 bases from J, the junction contained 2 bases not matched to a gene. The CDR3 covers 14 residues. The germline gives CDR1 SGHAT, CDR2 FQNNGV. CDR3 DNA: TGTGCCAGCAGCTCTCAGGGGGCCACCGGGGAGCTGTTTTTT. Residues: CASSSQGATGELFF. The complete variable domain, with remaining parts taken from reference TRBV11-2 and TRBJ2-2, reads EAGVAQSPRYKIIEKRQSVAFWCNPISGHATLYWYQQILGQGPKLLIQFQNNGVVDDSQLPKDRFSAERLKGVDSTLKIQPAKLEDSAVYLCASSSQGATGELFFGEGSRLTVL.

This chain joins TRBV6-5 and TRBJ1-6; D possibly corresponds to TRBD1 (5 bases). V was pared by 3 bases and J by 9 bases, with 12 bases between. Germline-derived CDR1 and CDR2 are MNHEY and SVGAGI. This CDR3 has 14 amino acids. CDR3 in DNA: TGTGCCAGCAGTTATGACGGACAACCTTCACCCCTCCACTTT. It yields the protein CASSYDGQPSPLHF.

The table lists this clonotype with a few counts. The rearrangement joins TRBV3-1 to TRBJ2-1; D remains ambiguous. CDR1 and CDR2 from the germline V gene are LGHDT and YNNKEL (reference sequence). V lost 2 bases and J lost 3, with 5 bases in between. This CDR3 is built from 13 residues. This chain's CDR3 is CASSQYSYNEQFF. CDR3 nucleotides: TGTGCCAGCAGCCAATACAGCTACAATGAGCAGTTCTTC.

The table lists this clonotype with a few counts. This CDR3 is CASSVLGLQPQHF. The CDR3 DNA is TGTGCCAGCAGTGTGCTAGGGTTACAGCCCCAGCATTTT. V and J are TRBV6-1 and TRBJ1-5; D gene ambiguous. Germline CDR1 and CDR2: MNHNS and SASEGT. The CDR3 has 13 residues. V dropped 4 bases and J dropped 7 bases, with 11 bases sitting between them.

This clonotype came up a few times. CDR3 amino acids: CASSEQTGVEKLFF. Here the CDR3 DNA reads TGTGCCAGCAGTGAGCAGACAGGGGTTGAAAAACTGTTTTTT. V is TRBV25-1 and J is TRBJ1-4; TRBD1 agrees at 8 bases. The CDR3 sequence is 14 residues long. J gave up 7 bases and V 3 bases, and 4 bases lay outside the gene matches. Per germline, CDR1 MGHDK and CDR2 SYGVNS.

The V gene is TRBV15, the J gene TRBJ1-1; D remains unclear. V lost 1 base, J lost 4 bases, and 10 bases lay in between. Germline loops: CDR1 LNHNV, CDR2 YYDKDF (reference sequence). The CDR3 runs to 14 residues. The DNA of the CDR3 is TGTGCCACCAGCAGAGGGCCCCCGGGCACTGAAGCTTTCTTT. It codes for CATSRGPPGTEAFF.

The table lists this clonotype with many counts. The V and J genes are TRBV6-1 and TRBJ1-5; D remains ambiguous. This CDR3 has 13 amino acids. The V and J ends lost 4 bases and 4 bases respectively, with 8 bases between them. CDR1 is MNHNS and CDR2 is SASEGT in the germline V gene. CDR3 coding DNA: TGTGCCAGCAGTGGGGAGCGAAATCAGCCCCAGCATTTT. Protein sequence: CASSGERNQPQHF.

This clonotype appeared many times. The rearrangement uses TRBV27 and TRBJ1-2; TRBD1 matches 9 bases. The length of the CDR3 is 15 residues. Trimming removed 3 bases from V and 5 bases from J; junction bases left unmatched: 7. The germline CDR1 and CDR2 sequences are MNHEY and SMNVEV (reference sequence). The DNA for the CDR3 is TGTGCCAGCAGTTTGCGCCGGGACAGGGTGTATGGCTACACCTTC. Encoded protein: CASSLRRDRVYGYTF.

The table lists this clonotype with many counts. The chain has TRBV2 and TRBJ2-3, with D possibly matching TRBD1 (6 bases). CDR3 size: 14 residues. Per germline, CDR1 SNHLY and CDR2 FYNNEI. Trimming stripped 7 bases from V and 2 bases from J, with 13 bases between. CDR3 sequence (DNA): TGTGCCAGCACCCCGCAGGGGCACACAGATACGCAGTATTTT. Amino acids: CASTPQGHTDTQYF.

The CDR3 is CASTRSSYEQYF. Here the CDR3 DNA reads TGTGCCAGCACACGGTCCTCCTACGAGCAGTACTTC. The chain employs TRBV28 and TRBJ2-7; D gene unclear. Trimming left V 7 bases short and J 0 bases short, with 7 bases between. Germline CDR1 and CDR2: MDHEN and SYDVKM. The CDR3 has 12 amino acids.

This clonotype was seen a few times. V is TRBV9 and J is TRBJ1-1, with TRBD1 matching 10 bases. This CDR3 comprises 13 residues. V shed 3 bases and J 6 bases; nucleotides not matched to a gene: 2. Per the germline V gene, CDR1 is SGDLS and CDR2 is YYNGEE. The CDR3 DNA is TGTGCCAGCAGCGGACAGGGGGCGGCTGAAGCTTTCTTT. Amino acid sequence: CASSGQGAAEAFF.

This clonotype occurred many times. The chain recombines TRBV12-3 or TRBV12-4 with TRBJ2-5; D is unclear. This CDR3 has 13 amino acids. The V gene lost 2 bases and the J gene lost 2 bases, with 6 bases spanning the gap. Here the CDR3 DNA reads TGTGCCAGCAGTTTACCACTACAAGAGACCCAGTACTTC. It is translated as CASSLPLQETQYF.